These T cell receptor beta chains were read from a single sample in a study of blood T cell repertoires in COVID-19. Profiled with immunoSEQ multiplex PCR; TCRdb holds only in-frame clones, not every one. The repertoire holds under 200,000 clones, about 83% seen once, with roughly 4% in the top ten. Sequenced input: PBMCs or T cells enriched from blood (not recorded which). These receptors were obtained from a woman in her 50s in a cohort exposed to, infected with or recovered from COVID-19 (not recorded which). The CDR3 runs from the conserved cysteine through the conserved F or W. A D gene is named only where the DNA matches it firmly. Size is omitted from some rows. Given values are once, few, many or a class for expanded clones.

CDR3 length	V gene	clone size	D gene	J gene	CDR3 DNA	CDR3 protein
14	TRBV5-4	NA	NA	TRBJ1-1	TGTGCCCAAGCTTATAATAGGGGGACCACTGAAGCTTTCTTT	CAQAYNRGTTEAFF
13	TRBV6-2/TRBV6-3	once	NA	TRBJ1-1	TGTGCCAGCAGTCCCACAGCGAACACTGAAGCTTTCTTT	CASSPTANTEAFF
15	TRBV19	NA	TRBD2	TRBJ2-3	TGTGCCAGTGGGACTAGCGGGAGTTTCACAGATACGCAGTATTTT	CASGTSGSFTDTQYF
14	TRBV6-1	NA	NA	TRBJ1-5	TGTGCCAGCAGTGAAAGCCCAGGCCTACAGCCCCAGCATTTT	CASSESPGLQPQHF
18	TRBV24-1	NA	TRBD1	TRBJ2-1	TGTGCCACCAGTGATAACGCCGCAGGGGGCCGGGGGTCGGATGAGCAGTTCTTC	CATSDNAAGGRGSDEQFF
15	TRBV4-2	NA	NA	TRBJ2-1	TGTGCCAGCAGCTCAACCGGTAACTCCTACAATGAGCAGTTCTTC	CASSSTGNSYNEQFF
14	TRBV5-5	few	NA	TRBJ1-3	TGTGCCAGCAGCTTAGCAATCTCTGGAAACACCATATATTTT	CASSLAISGNTIYF
15	TRBV7-2	NA	NA	TRBJ1-1	TGTGCCAGCAGCCCTACGACAAGCATGAACACTGAAGCTTTCTTT	CASSPTTSMNTEAFF
16	TRBV14	NA	TRBD2	TRBJ2-1	TGTGCCAGCAGCCAAGTCGCCGGACTAGCTGGCAATGAGCAGTTCTTC	CASSQVAGLAGNEQFF
14	TRBV2	few	NA	TRBJ1-1	TGTGCCAGCAGTGAAGCGGGGGCAGTGAGGGAAGCTTTCTTT	CASSEAGAVREAFF
15	TRBV6-5	NA	NA	TRBJ1-1	TGTGCCAGCACCGAAGGGGCGATAATGAACACTGAAGCTTTCTTT	CASTEGAIMNTEAFF
15	TRBV18	NA	NA	TRBJ1-3	TGTGCCAGCTCACCCTACGACATCTCTGGAAACACCATATATTTT	CASSPYDISGNTIYF
13	TRBV28	NA	NA	TRBJ1-5	TGTGCCACCTTTGCAGGGGCAAATCAGCCCCAGCATTTT	CATFAGANQPQHF
12	TRBV9	once	NA	TRBJ2-7	TGTGCCAGCAGGGAGCCATCCTACGAGCAGTACTTC	CASREPSYEQYF
17	TRBV5-1	NA	NA	TRBJ1-3	TGCGCCAGCAGCTCCGGGAAGGAGGGCCCCTCTGGAAACACCATATATTTT	CASSSGKEGPSGNTIYF
14	TRBV19	NA	TRBD1	TRBJ1-2	TGTGCCAGTAGTCCGCGGACAGGGGCGTTACGCTACACCTTC	CASSPRTGALRYTF
11	TRBV18	NA	NA	TRBJ2-5	TGTGCCAGCTCACCTGGGCGGGACCAGTACTTC	CASSPGRDQYF
14	TRBV7-3	NA	NA	TRBJ1-1	TGTGCCAGCAGCTTAAATCCTTCAATCGGTGAAGCTTTCTTT	CASSLNPSIGEAFF
15	TRBV6-5	NA	TRBD1	TRBJ1-1	TGTGCCAGCAGTAGTACAGGGGGACTGAACACTGAAGCTTTCTTT	CASSSTGGLNTEAFF
16	TRBV4-1	NA	TRBD1	TRBJ1-2	TGCGCCAGCAGCCAAGAAACCACAGGGGGCAGCTATGGCTACACCTTC	CASSQETTGGSYGYTF
13	TRBV29-1	NA	TRBD1	TRBJ1-4	TGCAGCCACACGACAGGGCCTAATGAAAAACTGTTTTTT	CSHTTGPNEKLFF
14	TRBV5-4	once	NA	TRBJ1-3	TGTGCCAGCAGCTTGACAGGGCCCGGCAACACCATATATTTT	CASSLTGPGNTIYF
13	TRBV30	NA	NA	TRBJ2-3	TGTGCCTGGAGGACAGCTAGCACAGATACGCAGTATTTT	CAWRTASTDTQYF
13	TRBV5-5	NA	NA	TRBJ2-5	TGTGCCAGCAGGCAGGCGCCGCAAGAGACCCAGTACTTC	CASRQAPQETQYF
13	TRBV28	NA	NA	TRBJ1-1	TGTGCCAGTGAGACAGCTATGAACACTGAAGCTTTCTTT	CASETAMNTEAFF
18	TRBV5-5	NA	NA	TRBJ1-4	TGTGCCAGCAGCTTGGCCTTACAGACATCAGGCCTTGGGGAAAAACTGTTTTTT	CASSLALQTSGLGEKLFF
16	TRBV5-1	NA	TRBD1	TRBJ1-2	TGCGCCAGCAGCTTGAAGGCGGAAGACAGGGCCTATGGCTACACCTTC	CASSLKAEDRAYGYTF
15	TRBV6-1	NA	TRBD1	TRBJ1-2	TGTGCCAGCAGTGAGAGACAGGGGTCGGAAGTGGGCTACACCTTC	CASSERQGSEVGYTF
17	TRBV15	NA	TRBD1	TRBJ1-2	TGTGCCACCAGCAGAGATCGTCGGACAGGGGATCTTGGTGGCTACACCTTC	CATSRDRRTGDLGGYTF
15	TRBV4-3	NA	NA	TRBJ1-4	TGCGCCAGCAGCCAATCCACAGGGTCCGATGAAAAACTGTTTTTT	CASSQSTGSDEKLFF
12	TRBV19	few	NA	TRBJ2-5	TGTGCCAGTAGACTCTCCGGGGAGACCCAGTACTTC	CASRLSGETQYF
16	TRBV6-5	NA	NA	TRBJ1-6	TGTGCCAGCAGTTACGGCTGGAGCTCCTATAATTCACCCCTCCACTTT	CASSYGWSSYNSPLHF
14	TRBV5-4	NA	NA	TRBJ1-3	TGTGCCAGCAGCTTGACGGGGGGAGGAAACACCATATATTTT	CASSLTGGGNTIYF
19	TRBV7-6	NA	TRBD2	TRBJ2-1	TGTGCCAGCAGCAGAGGGACTAGCGGGGGTTACAGCTCCTACAATGAGCAGTTCTTC	CASSRGTSGGYSSYNEQFF
14	TRBV28	once	NA	TRBJ1-1	TGTGCCAGCACCTTTTTTGCGGAATTTTCTAGGGCTTTCTTT	CASTFFAEFSRAFF
15	TRBV3-1/TRBV3-2	few	NA	TRBJ2-7	TGTGCCAGCAGCCAAGACAGGGGAGTTTGGTACGAGCAGTACTTC	CASSQDRGVWYEQYF
14	TRBV7-9	NA	NA	TRBJ2-5	TGTGCCAGCAGCTCCGAACGAGGGTTAGAGACCCAGTACTTC	CASSSERGLETQYF
14	TRBV19	NA	TRBD2	TRBJ2-3	TGTGCGGCTAGCGGGGGGGCTTTGGGAGATACGCAGTATTTT	CAASGGALGDTQYF
17	TRBV30	few	NA	TRBJ2-6	TGTGCCTGGAGGAGAGGGAGAAGCCGGGCTGGGGCCAACGTCCTGACTTTC	CAWRRGRSRAGANVLTF
12	TRBV3-1/TRBV3-2	NA	NA	TRBJ1-2	TGTGCCAGCAGCCAAGGAGTCTATGGCTACACCTTC	CASSQGVYGYTF